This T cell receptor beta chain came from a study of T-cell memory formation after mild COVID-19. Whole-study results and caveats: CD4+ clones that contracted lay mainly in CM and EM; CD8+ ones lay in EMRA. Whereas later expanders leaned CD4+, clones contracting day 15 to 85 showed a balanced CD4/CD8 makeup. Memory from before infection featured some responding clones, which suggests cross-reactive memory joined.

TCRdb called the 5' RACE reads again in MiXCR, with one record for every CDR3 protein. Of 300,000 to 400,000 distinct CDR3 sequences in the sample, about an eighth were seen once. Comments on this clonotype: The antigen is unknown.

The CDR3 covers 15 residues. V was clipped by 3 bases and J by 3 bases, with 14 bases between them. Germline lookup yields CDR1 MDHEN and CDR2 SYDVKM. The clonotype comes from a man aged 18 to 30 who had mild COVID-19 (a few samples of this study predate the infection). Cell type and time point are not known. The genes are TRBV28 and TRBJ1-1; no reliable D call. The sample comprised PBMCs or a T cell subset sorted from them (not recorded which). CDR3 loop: CASSLEVGQHTEAFF. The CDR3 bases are TGTGCCAGCAGTTTGGAAGTCGGGCAGCACACTGAAGCTTTCTTT.